This TCR beta chain is drawn from a study of blood T cell repertoires in COVID-19. The authors' processing: Reference gene primer amplification yielded estimated nucleated cell counts. Sequenced by immunoSEQ multiplex PCR; TCRdb stores in-frame clones only, minus some. That table supplies the V and J calls and clone size; D and trimming were determined from the DNA. The sample includes about 380,000 clones, around 87% seen only once; the top ten take 1% to 1.5%. Cohorts were determined from participant-reported clinical history. CDR3 length: 13 amino acids. The chain carries TRBV21-1 and TRBJ2-7; TRBD1, the table's D call, lacks a check against the DNA. TRBV21-1 is a listed pseudogene. This clonotype originated in a young man who had recovered from COVID-19. The material sequenced was PBMCs or T cells enriched from blood (not recorded which). The CDR3 coding sequence is TGTGCCAGCGAGACAGAAAGCTCCTACGAGCAGTACTTC. Translated: CASETESSYEQYF.